The clone carrying this T cell receptor beta chain was observed a single time. Its target is unknown. This CDR3 is 16 amino acids long. The germline V gene encodes CDR1 SNHLY and CDR2 FYNNEI. With 4 bases removed from V and 6 bases from J, the gap between germline ends came to 20 bases. The data originate from a study of shared clonotypes between healthy human individuals. Across the whole study: Each donor's CD4 naive and CD4 memory cells filled three plates apiece, CD8 naive two, and CD8 memory one. Study-wide findings and caveats: Generation of non-shared clonotypes was less probable than generation of clonotypes shared by all four donors. It was expected that sequencing depth would affect clonotype sharing among donors.

Sequenced by immunoSEQ multiplex PCR; TCRdb stores in-frame clones only, minus some. The table includes some 1,900,000 clones, just under 95% detected once. The naive CD8 population came from CD45RO-negative cells selected for CCR7, without terminally differentiated effector memory CD45RA+ cells. The sequence derives from a man between 18 and 29 years old in good health. The V gene is TRBV2, the J gene TRBJ2-3, with a weak D call TRBD1 (6 bases). What was sequenced was naive CD8+ T cells sorted from blood. CDR3 in amino acids: CASSAVLSDSSDTQYF. The CDR3 coding sequence is TGTGCCAGCAGTGCAGTTCTTTCGGACAGTTCGGATACGCAGTATTTT.